The 2 T cell receptor beta chains given below trace back to one sample, sequenced in a study of response to subunit inactivated influenza vaccine. TCRdb analysed the RT-PCR reads with MiXCR anew, one entry per CDR3 protein. The sample lists 590,000 or so distinct CDR3 sequences, about 15% occurring once. The material was PBMCs from blood, obtained 14 days before vaccination. These receptors were taken from a man aged 45 to 65 who received an inactivated influenza vaccine.

This clonotype was seen only a few times. The chain carries TRBV6-5 and TRBJ1-5; D gene uncertain. The CDR3 extends over 15 amino acids. The V gene lost 4 bases and the J gene lost 2 bases, with 12 bases spanning the gap. Germline V gene sequence: CDR1 MNHEY, CDR2 SVGAGI. In DNA, the CDR3 is TGTGCCAGCAGTTTCGGGATTGAGGGCAATCAGCCCCAGCATTTT. It yields the protein CASSFGIEGNQPQHF.

This clonotype was seen only a few times. The chain joins TRBV5-5 to TRBJ2-7, with D unclear. The germline CDR1 and CDR2 sequences are SGHKS and YYEKEE (reference sequence). The CDR3 length is 15 residues. V was cut by 0 bases and J by 2 bases, with 12 bases left in between. The DNA of the CDR3 is TGTGCCAGCAGCTTGGAGTTTCAGGTCACCTACGAGCAGTACTTC. It translates to CASSLEFQVTYEQYF.